This T cell receptor (beta chain) was captured by sequencing in a study of identical twins. General observations from the study: Insertions were fewer in abundant cord blood beta clonotypes, whereas memory repertoires showed none of this pattern.

This clonotype was seen a few times. What it recognizes is unknown. The CDR3 has 16 residues. The germline gives CDR1 MGHRA, CDR2 YSYEKL. V lost 0 bases to trimming and J lost 1 base, with 12 bases between them. It was template switching that added a universal primer site, and there were unique molecular identifiers on the cDNA. TCRdb reanalysed the 5' RACE reads using MiXCR and keeps one entry per CDR3 protein. This table holds hundreds of thousands of distinct CDR3 sequences, roughly 12% found once. These data also featured in a second study, about yellow fever vaccine responses in identical twins.

Sequenced material: PBMCs. This clonotype was sampled from a woman younger than 35 in good health. The rearrangement joins TRBV4-1 to TRBJ2-5; D gene ambiguous. CDR3 nucleotide sequence: TGCGCCAGCAGCCAAGATCCGAACGGCCTCCAAGAGACCCAGTACTTC. Its protein product is CASSQDPNGLQETQYF.